This TCR beta chain derives from a study of response to subunit inactivated influenza vaccine. Study results and caveats: The authors proposed limited new T cell recruitment per seasonal influenza vaccination.

From the RT-PCR reads, TCRdb called clonotypes with MiXCR, one entry per CDR3 protein. The sample includes roughly 710,000 distinct CDR3 sequences, approximately 15% seen only once; the top ten take around 7.6%. The CDR3 has 15 amino acids. V was shortened by 4 bases and J by 3 bases, with 15 bases between the two germline ends. Germline CDR1 is SGDLS and CDR2 is YYNGEE. With regard to this clonotype: Its target is unknown.

Source: PBMCs from blood, taken 14 to 15 days before vaccination. The chain recombines TRBV9 with TRBJ2-3; D remains ambiguous. This receptor was taken from a man aged 45-65 years who received an inactivated influenza vaccine. The CDR3 protein is CASSPTGPLTDTQYF. CDR3 nucleotide sequence: TGTGCCAGCAGCCCCACGGGTCCCCTTACAGATACGCAGTATTTT.